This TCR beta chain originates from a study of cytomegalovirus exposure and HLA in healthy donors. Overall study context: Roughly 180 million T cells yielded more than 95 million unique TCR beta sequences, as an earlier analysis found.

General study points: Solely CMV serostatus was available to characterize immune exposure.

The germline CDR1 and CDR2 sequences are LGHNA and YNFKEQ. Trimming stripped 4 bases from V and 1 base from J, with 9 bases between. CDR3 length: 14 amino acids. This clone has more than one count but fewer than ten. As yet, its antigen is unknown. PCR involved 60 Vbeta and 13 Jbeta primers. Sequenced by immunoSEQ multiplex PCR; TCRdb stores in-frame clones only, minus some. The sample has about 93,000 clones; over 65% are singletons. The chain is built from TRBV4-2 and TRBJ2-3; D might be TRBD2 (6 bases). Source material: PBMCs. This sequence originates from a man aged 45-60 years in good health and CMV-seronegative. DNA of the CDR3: TGTGCCAGCAGCCCGGCTAGCGGCACAGATACGCAGTATTTT. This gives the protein CASSPASGTDTQYF.